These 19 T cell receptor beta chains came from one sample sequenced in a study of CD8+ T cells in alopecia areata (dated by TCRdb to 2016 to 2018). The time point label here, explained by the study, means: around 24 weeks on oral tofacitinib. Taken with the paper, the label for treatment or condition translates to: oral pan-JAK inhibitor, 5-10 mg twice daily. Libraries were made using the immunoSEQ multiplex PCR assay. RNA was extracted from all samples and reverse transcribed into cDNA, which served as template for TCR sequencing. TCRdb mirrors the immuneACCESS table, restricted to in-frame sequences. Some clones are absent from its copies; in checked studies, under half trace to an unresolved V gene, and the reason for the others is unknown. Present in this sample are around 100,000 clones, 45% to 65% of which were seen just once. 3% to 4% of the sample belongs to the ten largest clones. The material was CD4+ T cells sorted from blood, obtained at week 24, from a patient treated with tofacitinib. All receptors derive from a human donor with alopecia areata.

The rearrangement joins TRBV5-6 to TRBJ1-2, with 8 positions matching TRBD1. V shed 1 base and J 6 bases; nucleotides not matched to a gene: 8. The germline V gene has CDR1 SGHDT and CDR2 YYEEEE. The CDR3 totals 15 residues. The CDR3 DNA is TGTGCCAGCAGCTTGTCCGCAGGGGGCGCGGATGGCTACACCTTC. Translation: CASSLSAGGADGYTF.

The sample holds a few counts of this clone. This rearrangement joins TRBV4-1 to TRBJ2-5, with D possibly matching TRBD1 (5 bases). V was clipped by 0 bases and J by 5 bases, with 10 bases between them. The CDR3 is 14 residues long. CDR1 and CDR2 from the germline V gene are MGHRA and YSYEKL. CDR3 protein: CASSQDSGIETQYF. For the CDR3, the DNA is TGCGCCAGCAGCCAAGATTCAGGGATTGAGACCCAGTACTTC.

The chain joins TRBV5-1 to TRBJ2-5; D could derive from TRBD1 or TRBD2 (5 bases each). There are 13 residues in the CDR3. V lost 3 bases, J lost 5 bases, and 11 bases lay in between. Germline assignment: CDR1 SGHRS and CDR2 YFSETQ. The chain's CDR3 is CASSSWDLETQYF. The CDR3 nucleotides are TGCGCCAGCAGCTCGTGGGACCTTGAGACCCAGTACTTC.

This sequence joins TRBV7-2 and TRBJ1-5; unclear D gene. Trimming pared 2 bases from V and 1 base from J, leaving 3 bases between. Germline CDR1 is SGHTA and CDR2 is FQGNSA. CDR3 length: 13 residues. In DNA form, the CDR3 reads TGTGCCAGCAGCTTACAGAGCAATCAGCCCCAGCATTTT. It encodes CASSLQSNQPQHF. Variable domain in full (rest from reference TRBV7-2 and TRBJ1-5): GAGVSQSPSNKVTEKGKDVELRCDPISGHTALYWYRQSLGQGLEFLIYFQGNSAPDKSGLPSDRFSAERTGGSVSTLTIQRTQQEDSAVYLCASSLQSNQPQHFGDGTRLSIL.

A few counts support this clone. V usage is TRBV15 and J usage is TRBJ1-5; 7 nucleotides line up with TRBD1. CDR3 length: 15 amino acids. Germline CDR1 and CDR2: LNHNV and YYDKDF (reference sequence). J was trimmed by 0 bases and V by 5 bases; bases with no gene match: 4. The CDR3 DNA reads TGTGCCACCAGCCCATACAGGGGTAGCAATCAGCCCCAGCATTTT. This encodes CATSPYRGSNQPQHF.

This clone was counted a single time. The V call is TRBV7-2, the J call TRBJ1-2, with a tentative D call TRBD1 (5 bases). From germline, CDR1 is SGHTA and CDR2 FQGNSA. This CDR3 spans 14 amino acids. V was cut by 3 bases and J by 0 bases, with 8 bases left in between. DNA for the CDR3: TGTGCCAGCAGCTTTGCAGGGACTAACTATGGCTACACCTTC. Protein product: CASSFAGTNYGYTF.

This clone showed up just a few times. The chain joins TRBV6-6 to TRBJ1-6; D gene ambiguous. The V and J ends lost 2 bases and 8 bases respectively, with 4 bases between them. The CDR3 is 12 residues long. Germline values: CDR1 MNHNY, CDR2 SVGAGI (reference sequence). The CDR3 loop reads CASSYGDSPLHF. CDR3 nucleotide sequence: TGTGCCAGCAGTTACGGGGATTCACCCCTCCACTTT.

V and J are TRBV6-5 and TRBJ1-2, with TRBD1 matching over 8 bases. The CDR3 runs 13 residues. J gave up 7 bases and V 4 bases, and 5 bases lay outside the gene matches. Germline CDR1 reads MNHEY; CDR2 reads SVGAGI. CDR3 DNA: TGTGCCAGCAGTTCTGTTACAGGGGGTGGCTACACCTTC. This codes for CASSSVTGGGYTF.

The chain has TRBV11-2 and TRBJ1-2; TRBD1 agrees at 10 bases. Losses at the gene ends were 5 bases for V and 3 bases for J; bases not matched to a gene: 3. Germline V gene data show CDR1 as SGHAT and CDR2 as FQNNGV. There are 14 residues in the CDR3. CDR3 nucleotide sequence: TGTGCCAGCAGCCCCGGACAGGGGGACTATGGCTACACCTTC. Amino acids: CASSPGQGDYGYTF.

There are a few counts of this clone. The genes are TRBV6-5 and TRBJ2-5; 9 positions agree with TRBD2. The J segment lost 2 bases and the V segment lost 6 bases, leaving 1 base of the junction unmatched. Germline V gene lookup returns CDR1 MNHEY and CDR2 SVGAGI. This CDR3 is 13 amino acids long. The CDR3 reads CASSGLAQETQYF. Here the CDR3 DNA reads TGTGCCAGCAGCGGACTAGCGCAAGAGACCCAGTACTTC.

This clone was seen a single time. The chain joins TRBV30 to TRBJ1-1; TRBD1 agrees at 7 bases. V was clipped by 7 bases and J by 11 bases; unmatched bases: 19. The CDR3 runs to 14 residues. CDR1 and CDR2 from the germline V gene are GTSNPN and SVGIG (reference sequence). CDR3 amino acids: CASNRGDREFNAFF. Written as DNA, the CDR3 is TGTGCCTCAAACCGGGGAGACAGGGAGTTCAACGCTTTCTTT.

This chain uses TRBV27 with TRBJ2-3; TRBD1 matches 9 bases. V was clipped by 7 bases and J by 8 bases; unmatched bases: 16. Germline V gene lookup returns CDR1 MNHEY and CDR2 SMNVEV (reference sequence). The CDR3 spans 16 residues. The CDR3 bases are TGTGCCAGCACCAGTTTGGGGACAGGGTCCCTCGTTACGCAGTATTTT. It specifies CASTSLGTGSLVTQYF.

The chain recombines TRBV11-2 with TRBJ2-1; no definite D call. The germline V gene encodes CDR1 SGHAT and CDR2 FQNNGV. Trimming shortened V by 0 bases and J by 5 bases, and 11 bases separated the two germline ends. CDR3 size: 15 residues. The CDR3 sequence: CASSLDSFPHNEQFF. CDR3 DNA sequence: TGTGCCAGCAGCTTAGATTCTTTCCCCCACAATGAGCAGTTCTTC.

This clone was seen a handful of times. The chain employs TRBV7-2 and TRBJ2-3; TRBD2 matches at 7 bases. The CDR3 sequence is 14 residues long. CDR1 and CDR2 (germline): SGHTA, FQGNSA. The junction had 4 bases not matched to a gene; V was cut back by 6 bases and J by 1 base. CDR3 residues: CASSGGGGTDTQYF. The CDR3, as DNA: TGTGCCAGCAGTGGCGGGGGAGGCACAGATACGCAGTATTTT. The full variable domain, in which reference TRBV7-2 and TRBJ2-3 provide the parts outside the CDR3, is GAGVSQSPSNKVTEKGKDVELRCDPISGHTALYWYRQSLGQGLEFLIYFQGNSAPDKSGLPSDRFSAERTGGSVSTLTIQRTQQEDSAVYLCASSGGGGTDTQYFGPGTRLTVL.

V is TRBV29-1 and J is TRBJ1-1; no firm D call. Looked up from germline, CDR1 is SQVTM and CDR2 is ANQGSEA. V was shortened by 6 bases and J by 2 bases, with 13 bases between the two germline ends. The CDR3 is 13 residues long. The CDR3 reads CSVIKAVNTEAFF. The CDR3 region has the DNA TGCAGCGTGATCAAGGCAGTAAACACTGAAGCTTTCTTT.

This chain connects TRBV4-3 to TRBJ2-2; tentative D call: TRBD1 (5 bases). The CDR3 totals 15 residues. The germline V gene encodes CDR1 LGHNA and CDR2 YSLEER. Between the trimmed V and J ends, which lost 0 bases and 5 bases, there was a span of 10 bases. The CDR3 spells CASSQEDTGTGELFF. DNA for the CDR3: TGCGCCAGCAGCCAAGAGGACACTGGGACCGGGGAGCTGTTTTTT.

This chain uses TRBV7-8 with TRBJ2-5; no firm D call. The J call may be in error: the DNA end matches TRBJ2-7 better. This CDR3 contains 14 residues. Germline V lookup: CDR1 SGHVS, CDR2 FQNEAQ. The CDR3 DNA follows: TGTGCCAGCAGCTTAGCGGGCGATTACTACGAGCAGTACTTC. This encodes CASSLAGDYYEQYF.

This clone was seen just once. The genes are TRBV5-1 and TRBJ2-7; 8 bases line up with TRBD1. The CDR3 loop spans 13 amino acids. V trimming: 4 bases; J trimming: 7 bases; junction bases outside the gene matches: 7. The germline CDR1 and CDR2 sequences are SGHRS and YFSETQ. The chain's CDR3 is CASSVDREREQYF. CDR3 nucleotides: TGCGCCAGCAGCGTGGACAGGGAAAGGGAGCAGTACTTC.

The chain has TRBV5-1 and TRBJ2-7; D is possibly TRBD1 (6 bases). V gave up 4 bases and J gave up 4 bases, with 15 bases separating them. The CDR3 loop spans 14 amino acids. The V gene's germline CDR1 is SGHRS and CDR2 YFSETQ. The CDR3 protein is CASSPNRDRYEQYF. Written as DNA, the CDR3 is TGCGCCAGCAGCCCAAACAGGGATCGGTACGAGCAGTACTTC.